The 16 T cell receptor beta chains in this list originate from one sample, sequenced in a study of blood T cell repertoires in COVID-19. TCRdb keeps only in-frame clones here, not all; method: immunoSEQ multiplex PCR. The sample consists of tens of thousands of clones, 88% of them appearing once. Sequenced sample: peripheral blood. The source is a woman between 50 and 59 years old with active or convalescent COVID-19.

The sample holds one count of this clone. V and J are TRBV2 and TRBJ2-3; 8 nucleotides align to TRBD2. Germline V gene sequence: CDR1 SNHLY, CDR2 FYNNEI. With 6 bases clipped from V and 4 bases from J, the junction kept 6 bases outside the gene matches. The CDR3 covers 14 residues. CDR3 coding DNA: TGTGCCAGCAGACAAGCGGGAGAAGCAGATACGCAGTATTTT. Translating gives CASRQAGEADTQYF. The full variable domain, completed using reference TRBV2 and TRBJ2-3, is EPEVTQTPSHQVTQMGQEVILRCVPISNHLYFYWYRQILGQKVEFLVSFYNNEISEKSEIFDDQFSVERPDGSNFTLKIRSTKLEDSAMYFCASRQAGEADTQYFGPGTRLTVL.

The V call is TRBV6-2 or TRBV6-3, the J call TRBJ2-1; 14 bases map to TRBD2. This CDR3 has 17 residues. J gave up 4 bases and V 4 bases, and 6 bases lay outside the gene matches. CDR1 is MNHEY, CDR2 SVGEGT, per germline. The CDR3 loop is CASSSGLAGGGYNEQFF. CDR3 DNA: TGTGCCAGCAGTTCAGGACTAGCGGGAGGTGGTTACAATGAGCAGTTCTTC.

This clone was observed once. The CDR3 reads CASSAPLTGLLTDTQYF. The CDR3 DNA reads TGTGCCAGCAGCGCACCTTTAACGGGACTACTTACAGATACGCAGTATTTT. V and J are TRBV9 and TRBJ2-3, with 7 nucleotides matching TRBD2. The CDR3 has 17 residues. The V segment lost 3 bases and the J segment 3 bases; nucleotides outside the gene matches: 13. Germline V CDR1 and CDR2: SGDLS, YYNGEE. Full variable domain (remainder filled in from reference TRBV9 and TRBJ2-3): DSGVTQTPKHLITATGQRVTLRCSPRSGDLSVYWYQQSLDQGLQFLIQYYNGEERAKGNILERFSAQQFPDLHSELNLSSLELGDSALYFCASSAPLTGLLTDTQYFGPGTRLTVL.

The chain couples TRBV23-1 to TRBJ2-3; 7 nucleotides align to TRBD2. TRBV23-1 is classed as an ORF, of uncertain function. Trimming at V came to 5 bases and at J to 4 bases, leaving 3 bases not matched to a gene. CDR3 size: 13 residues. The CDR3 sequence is CASSGRGADTQYF. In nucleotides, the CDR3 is TGCGCCAGCAGTGGCCGGGGGGCAGATACGCAGTATTTT.

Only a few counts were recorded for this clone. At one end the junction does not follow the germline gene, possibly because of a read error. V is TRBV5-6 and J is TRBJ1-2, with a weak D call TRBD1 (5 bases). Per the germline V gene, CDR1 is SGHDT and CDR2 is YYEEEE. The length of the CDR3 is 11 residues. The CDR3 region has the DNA TGTGCCAGCAGCTTGGGCGGGGGGATCTCCTTC. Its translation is CASSLGGGISF.

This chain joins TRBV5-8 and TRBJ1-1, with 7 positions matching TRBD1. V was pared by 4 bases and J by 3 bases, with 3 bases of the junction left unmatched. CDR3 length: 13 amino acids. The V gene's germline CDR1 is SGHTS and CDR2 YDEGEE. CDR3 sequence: CASSVQGDTEAFF. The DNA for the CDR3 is TGTGCCAGCAGCGTCCAGGGGGACACTGAAGCTTTCTTT.

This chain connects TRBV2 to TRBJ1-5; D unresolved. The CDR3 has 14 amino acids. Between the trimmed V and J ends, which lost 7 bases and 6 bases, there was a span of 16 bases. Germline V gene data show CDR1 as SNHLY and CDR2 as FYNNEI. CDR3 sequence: CASTPWRIGQPQHF. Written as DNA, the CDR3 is TGTGCCAGCACACCCTGGAGGATAGGTCAGCCCCAGCATTTT.

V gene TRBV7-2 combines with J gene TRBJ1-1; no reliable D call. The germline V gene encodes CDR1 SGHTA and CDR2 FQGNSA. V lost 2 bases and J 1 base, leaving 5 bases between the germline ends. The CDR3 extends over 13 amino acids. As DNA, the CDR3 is TGTGCCAGCAGCTTAAGCCGGAACACTGAAGCTTTCTTT. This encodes CASSLSRNTEAFF. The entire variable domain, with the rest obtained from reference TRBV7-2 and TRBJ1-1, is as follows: GAGVSQSPSNKVTEKGKDVELRCDPISGHTALYWYRQSLGQGLEFLIYFQGNSAPDKSGLPSDRFSAERTGGSVSTLTIQRTQQEDSAVYLCASSLSRNTEAFFGQGTRLTVV.

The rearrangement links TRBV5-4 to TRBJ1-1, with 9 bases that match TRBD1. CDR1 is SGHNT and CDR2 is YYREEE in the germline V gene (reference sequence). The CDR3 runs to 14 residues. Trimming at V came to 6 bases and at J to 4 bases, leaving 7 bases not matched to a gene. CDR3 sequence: CASKQGAEGTEAFF. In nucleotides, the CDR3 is TGTGCCAGCAAACAGGGGGCAGAAGGCACTGAAGCTTTCTTT. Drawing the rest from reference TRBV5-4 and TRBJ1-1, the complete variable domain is ETGVTQSPTHLIKTRGQQVTLRCSSQSGHNTVSWYQQALGQGPQFIFQYYREEENGRGNFPPRFSGLQFPNYSSELNVNALELDDSALYLCASKQGAEGTEAFFGQGTRLTVV.

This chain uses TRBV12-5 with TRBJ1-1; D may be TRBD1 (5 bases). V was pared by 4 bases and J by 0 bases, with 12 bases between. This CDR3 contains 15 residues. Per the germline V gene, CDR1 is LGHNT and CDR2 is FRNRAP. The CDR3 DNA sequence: TGTGCTAGTGGTTCTGGACGGGGGATGAACACTGAAGCTTTCTTT. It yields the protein CASGSGRGMNTEAFF.

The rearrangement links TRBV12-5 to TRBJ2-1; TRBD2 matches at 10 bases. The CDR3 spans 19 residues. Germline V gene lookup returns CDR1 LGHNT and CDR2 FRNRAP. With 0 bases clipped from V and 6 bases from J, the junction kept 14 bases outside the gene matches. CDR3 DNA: TGTGCTAGTGGTTTGGTACCTCTAGCGGGAGTCCTCCTGCGCAATGAGCAGTTCTTC. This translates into CASGLVPLAGVLLRNEQFF.

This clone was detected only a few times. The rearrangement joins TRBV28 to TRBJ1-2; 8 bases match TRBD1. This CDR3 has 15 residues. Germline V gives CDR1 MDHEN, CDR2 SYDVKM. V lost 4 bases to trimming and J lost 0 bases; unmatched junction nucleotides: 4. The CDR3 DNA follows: TGTGCCAGCAGTTGGACAGGGAGAGCTAACTATGGCTACACCTTC. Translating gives CASSWTGRANYGYTF.

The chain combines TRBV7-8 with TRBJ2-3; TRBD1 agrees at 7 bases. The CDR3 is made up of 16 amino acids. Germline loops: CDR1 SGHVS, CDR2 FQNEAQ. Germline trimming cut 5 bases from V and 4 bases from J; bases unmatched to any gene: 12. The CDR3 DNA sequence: TGTGCCAGCAGCGATCATTGGGACAGTCTATCAGATACGCAGTATTTT. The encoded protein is CASSDHWDSLSDTQYF.

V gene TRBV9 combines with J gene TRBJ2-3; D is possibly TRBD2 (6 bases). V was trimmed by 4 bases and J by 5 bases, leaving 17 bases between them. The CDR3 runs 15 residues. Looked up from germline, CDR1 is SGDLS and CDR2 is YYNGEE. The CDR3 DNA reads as TGTGCCAGCAGCCCGTCCGGGGGTCACCTAGATACGCAGTATTTT. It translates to CASSPSGGHLDTQYF.

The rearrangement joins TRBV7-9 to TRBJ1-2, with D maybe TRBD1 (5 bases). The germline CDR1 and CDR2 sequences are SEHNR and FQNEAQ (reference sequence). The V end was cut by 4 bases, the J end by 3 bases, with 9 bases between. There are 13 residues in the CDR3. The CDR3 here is CASSSDRYYGYTF. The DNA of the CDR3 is TGTGCCAGCAGCTCTGACAGATACTATGGCTACACCTTC.

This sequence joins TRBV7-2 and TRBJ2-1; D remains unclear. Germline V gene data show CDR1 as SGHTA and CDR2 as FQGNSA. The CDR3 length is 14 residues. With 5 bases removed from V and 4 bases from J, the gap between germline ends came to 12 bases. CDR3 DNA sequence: TGTGCCAGCAGCCTACAGCCAGCTTACAATGAGCAGTTCTTC. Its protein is CASSLQPAYNEQFF.